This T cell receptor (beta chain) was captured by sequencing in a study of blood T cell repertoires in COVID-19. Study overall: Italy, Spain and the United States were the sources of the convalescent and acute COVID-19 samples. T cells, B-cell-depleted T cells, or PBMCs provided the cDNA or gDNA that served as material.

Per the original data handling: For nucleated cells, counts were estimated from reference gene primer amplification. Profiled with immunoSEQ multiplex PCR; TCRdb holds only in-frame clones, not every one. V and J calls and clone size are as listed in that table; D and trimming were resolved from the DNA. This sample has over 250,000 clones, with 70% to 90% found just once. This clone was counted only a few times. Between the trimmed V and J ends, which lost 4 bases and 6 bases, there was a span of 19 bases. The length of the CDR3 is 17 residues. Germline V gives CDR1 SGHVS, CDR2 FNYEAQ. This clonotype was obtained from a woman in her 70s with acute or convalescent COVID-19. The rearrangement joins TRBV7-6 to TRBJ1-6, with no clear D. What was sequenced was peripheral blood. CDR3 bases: TGTGCCAGCAGCTCGAACACGGGAACGTTTGGTAATTCACCCCTCCACTTT. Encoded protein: CASSSNTGTFGNSPLHF.